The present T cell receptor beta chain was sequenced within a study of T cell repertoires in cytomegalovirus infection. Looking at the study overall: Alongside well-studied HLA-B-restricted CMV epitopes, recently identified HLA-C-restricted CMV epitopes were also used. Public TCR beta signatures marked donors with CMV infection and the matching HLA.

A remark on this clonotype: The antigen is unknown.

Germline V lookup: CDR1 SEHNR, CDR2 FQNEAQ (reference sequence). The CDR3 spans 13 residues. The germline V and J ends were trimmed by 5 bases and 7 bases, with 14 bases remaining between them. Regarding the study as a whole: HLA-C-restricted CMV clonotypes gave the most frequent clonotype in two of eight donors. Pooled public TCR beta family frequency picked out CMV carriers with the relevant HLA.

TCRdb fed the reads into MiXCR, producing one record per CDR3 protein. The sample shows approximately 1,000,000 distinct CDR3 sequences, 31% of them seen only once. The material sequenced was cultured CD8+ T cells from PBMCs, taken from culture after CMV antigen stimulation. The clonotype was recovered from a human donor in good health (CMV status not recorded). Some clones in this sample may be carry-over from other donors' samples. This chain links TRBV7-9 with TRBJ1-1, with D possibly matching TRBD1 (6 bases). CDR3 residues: CASSPRTAGEAFF. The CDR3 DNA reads TGTGCCAGCAGCCCCCGGACAGCCGGTGAAGCTTTCTTT.